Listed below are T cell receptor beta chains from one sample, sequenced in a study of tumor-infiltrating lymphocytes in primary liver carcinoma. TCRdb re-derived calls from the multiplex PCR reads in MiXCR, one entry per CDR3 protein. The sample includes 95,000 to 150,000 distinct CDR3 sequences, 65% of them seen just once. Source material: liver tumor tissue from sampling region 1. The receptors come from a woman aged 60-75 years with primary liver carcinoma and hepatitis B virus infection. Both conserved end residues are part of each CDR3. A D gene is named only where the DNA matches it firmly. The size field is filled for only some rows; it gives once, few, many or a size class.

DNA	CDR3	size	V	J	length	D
TGTGCCAGCAGCTTAGTGTCAAATGAGCAGTCCTTC	CASSLVSNEQSF	-	TRBV11-1	TRBJ2-1	12	-
TGTGCCAGCAGTTCCTCACTTACCTACGAGCAGTACTTC	CASSSSLTYEQYF	many	TRBV6-5	TRBJ2-7	13	-
TGTGCCAGCAGTCGACTCCGGACTAGCTACAATGAGCAGTTCTTC	CASSRLRTSYNEQFF	few	TRBV28	TRBJ2-1	15	TRBD2
TGTGCCAGCAGCCAGCCCGACAGTTTGGGTAGTGAAAAACTGTTTTTT	CASSQPDSLGSEKLFF	once	TRBV4-2	TRBJ1-4	16	-
TGTGCCAGCAGTGACTCTGGGACTAGCTCCTACAATGAGCAGTTCTTC	CASSDSGTSSYNEQFF	-	TRBV6-4	TRBJ2-1	16	TRBD2
TGCGCCAGCAGCCCAGGACAGGGGATTCGCCACACCTTC	CASSPGQGIRHTF	-	TRBV5-1	TRBJ1-2	13	TRBD1
TGCGCCAGCAGCCCGGCAGGGACTAGCGGTTACAATGAGCAGTTCTTC	CASSPAGTSGYNEQFF	many	TRBV4-1	TRBJ2-1	16	TRBD2
TGTGCCAGCAGTACGGGTGGGCTATACAATGAGCAGTTCTTC	CASSTGGLYNEQFF	many	TRBV6-5	TRBJ2-1	14	-
TGTGCCAGCAGCTTAGCCGGGCAGAGCTATGGCTACACCTTC	CASSLAGQSYGYTF	many	TRBV11-3	TRBJ1-2	14	-
TGTCCCAGCAGCCGAGATTTATATGGCTACACCTTC	CPSSRDLYGYTF	-	TRBV5-1	TRBJ1-2	12	-
TGTGCCAGCAGTCTCCGGGACTACACCGGGGAGCTGTTTTTT	CASSLRDYTGELFF	many	TRBV12-3/TRBV12-4	TRBJ2-2	14	-
TGTGCCAGCAGTTACGGCGGCGTCGGGGGCAATCAGCCCCAGCATTTT	CASSYGGVGGNQPQHF	many	TRBV6-2/TRBV6-3	TRBJ1-5	16	-
TGTGCCAGCAGCTCAGACTATAGGGAGACCCAGTACTTC	CASSSDYRETQYF	-	TRBV7-3	TRBJ2-5	13	-
TGTACTAGCAGCCCCTGGGCGGATACACAGTATTTT	CTSSPWADTQYF	-	TRBV11-2	TRBJ2-3	12	-
TGTGCCAACAGTTTGGGCGGATCCACATATACGCAGTATTTT	CANSLGGSTYTQYF	-	TRBV12-3/TRBV12-4	TRBJ2-3	14	-
TGTGCCAGCAGCTGGACTAGGCAAGAGACAGATACGCAGTATTTT	CASSWTRQETDTQYF	-	TRBV11-3	TRBJ2-3	15	TRBD2
TGTGCCAGCAATCCCCCTGTTTCTAGCTTCAACAATGAGCAGTTCTTC	CASNPPVSSFNNEQFF	-	TRBV12-3/TRBV12-4	TRBJ2-1	16	-
TGTGCCAGCGGCCCCTCGCGTTCTTCGGGTGAGCAGTTCTTC	CASGPSRSSGEQFF	-	TRBV11-2	TRBJ2-1	14	-
TGCGCCAGCAGCTTGGGTGAGGACGGGGAGCTGTTTTTT	CASSLGEDGELFF	-	TRBV5-1	TRBJ2-2	13	-